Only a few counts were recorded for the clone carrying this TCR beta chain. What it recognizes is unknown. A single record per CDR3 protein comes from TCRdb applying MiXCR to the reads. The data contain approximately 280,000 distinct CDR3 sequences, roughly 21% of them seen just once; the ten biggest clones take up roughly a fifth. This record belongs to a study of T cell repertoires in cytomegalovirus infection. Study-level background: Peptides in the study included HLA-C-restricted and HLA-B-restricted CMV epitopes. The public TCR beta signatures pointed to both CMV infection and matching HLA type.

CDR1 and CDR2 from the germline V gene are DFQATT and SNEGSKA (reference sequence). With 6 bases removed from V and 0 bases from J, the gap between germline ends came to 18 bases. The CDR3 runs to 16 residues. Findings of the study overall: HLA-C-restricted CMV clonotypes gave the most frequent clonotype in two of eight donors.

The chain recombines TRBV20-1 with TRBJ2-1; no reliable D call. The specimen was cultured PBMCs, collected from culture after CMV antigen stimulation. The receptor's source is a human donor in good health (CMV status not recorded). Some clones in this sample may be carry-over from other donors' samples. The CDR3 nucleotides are TGCAGTGCAGAAGGACCAGCGATTCCCTCCTACAATGAGCAGTTCTTC. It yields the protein CSAEGPAIPSYNEQFF.